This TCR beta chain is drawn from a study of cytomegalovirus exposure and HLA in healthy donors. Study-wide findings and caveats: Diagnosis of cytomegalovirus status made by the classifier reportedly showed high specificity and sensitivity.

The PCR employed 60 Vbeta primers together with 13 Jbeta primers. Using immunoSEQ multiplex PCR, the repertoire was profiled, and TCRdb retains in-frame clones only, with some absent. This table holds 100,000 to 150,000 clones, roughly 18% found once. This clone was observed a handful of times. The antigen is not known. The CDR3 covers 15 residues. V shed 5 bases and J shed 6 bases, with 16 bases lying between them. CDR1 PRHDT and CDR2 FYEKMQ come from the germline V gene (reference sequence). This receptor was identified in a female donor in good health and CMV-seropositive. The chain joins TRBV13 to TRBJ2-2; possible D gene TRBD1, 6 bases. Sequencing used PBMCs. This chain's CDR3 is CASSIRNRAPGELFF. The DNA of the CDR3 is TGTGCCAGCAGCATAAGAAACAGGGCCCCCGGGGAGCTGTTTTTT. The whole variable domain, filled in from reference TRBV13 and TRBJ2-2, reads AAGVIQSPRHLIKEKRETATLKCYPIPRHDTVYWYQQGPGQDPQFLISFYEKMQSDKGSIPDRFSAQQFSDYHSELNMSSLELGDSALYFCASSIRNRAPGELFFGEGSRLTVL.